One and the same sample provided the 15 T cell receptor beta chains below, sequenced in a study of patients and donors after allogeneic stem cell transplantation (dated by TCRdb to 2020 to 2021). The protocol used for the library was RT-PCR. TCRdb names NextSeq 550 as the instrument used. TCRdb redid the processing of the public reads, applying fastp at Q25 and MiXCR, and retained in-frame beta chains. Identical CDR3 proteins give one entry, which carries the most common genes and DNA. This sample has 160,000 or so distinct CDR3 sequences in its table, and about a quarter of those were observed once. Jointly, the top ten make up 26% of the sample. The source material was blood, either unsorted or a sorted T cell fraction (not recorded which). All receptors come from a human donor who was either an allogeneic HSCT recipient or a stem cell or donor lymphocyte infusion donor (not recorded which). It is not recorded whose cells these are; they may come from a transplant donor.

This chain links TRBV7-9 with TRBJ2-1; 7 bases fit TRBD1. The CDR3 is made up of 19 amino acids. Unmatched junction bases numbered 20, after V lost 5 bases and J lost 4 bases. CDR1 and CDR2 (germline): SEHNR, FQNEAQ (reference sequence). CDR3 amino acids: CASSLDRAWIWGIYNEQFF. The CDR3 DNA reads TGTGCCAGCAGCCTAGACAGGGCTTGGATTTGGGGGATTTACAATGAGCAGTTCTTC.

In its sample, this clonotype was seen a few times. The V gene is TRBV12-3 or TRBV12-4, the J gene TRBJ1-2, with D tentatively TRBD1 (6 bases). Trimming pared 6 bases from V and 4 bases from J, leaving 21 bases between. CDR3 size: 16 residues. In nucleotides, the CDR3 is TGTGCCAGCAGGACCTTTCGGCTTAAAGGGGGCTATGGCTACACCTTC. Protein sequence: CASRTFRLKGGYGYTF.

This clonotype was observed many times. The chain employs TRBV4-1 and TRBJ1-4; a possible D gene is TRBD1 (5 bases). The CDR3 has 15 residues. From germline, CDR1 is MGHRA and CDR2 YSYEKL. V lost 1 base and J 5 bases, leaving 11 bases between the germline ends. This CDR3 reads CASSQVAGENEKLFF. The CDR3 DNA follows: TGCGCCAGCAGCCAAGTTGCGGGGGAGAATGAAAAACTGTTTTTT.

Only a few counts were recorded for this clonotype. The V and J genes are TRBV12-3 or TRBV12-4 and TRBJ2-5; D not certain. The CDR3 extends over 14 amino acids. The germline V and J ends were trimmed by 1 base and 0 bases, with 6 bases remaining between them. CDR3 loop: CASSLGPDQETQYF. In DNA form, the CDR3 reads TGTGCCAGCAGTTTAGGTCCTGACCAAGAGACCCAGTACTTC.

The chain couples TRBV6-2 or TRBV6-3 to TRBJ2-1, with D perhaps TRBD2 (6 bases). Per the germline V gene, CDR1 is MNHEY and CDR2 is SVGEGT. This CDR3 comprises 18 residues. V was clipped by 0 bases and J by 0 bases, with 15 bases between them. The CDR3 DNA is TGTGCCAGCAGTTACTCGAGGGCGGGGCTGAGCTCCTACAATGAGCAGTTCTTC. Amino acids: CASSYSRAGLSSYNEQFF.

This clonotype came up a few times. The rearrangement joins TRBV7-2 to TRBJ1-6; D is perhaps TRBD1 (5 bases). Germline V lookup: CDR1 SGHTA, CDR2 FQGNSA. CDR3 length: 19 residues. Trimming cost V 1 base and J 0 bases, with 16 bases left between them. The CDR3 DNA reads as TGTGCCAGCAGCTTAGTGGGGCCACATCTGAGCTCCTATAATTCACCCCTCCACTTT. Its protein is CASSLVGPHLSSYNSPLHF.

The rearrangement links TRBV27 to TRBJ2-5; 10 nucleotides match TRBD1. The CDR3 extends over 15 amino acids. CDR1 and CDR2 (germline): MNHEY, SMNVEV (reference sequence). J gave up 5 bases and V 6 bases, and 9 bases lay outside the gene matches. CDR3 residues: CASSRRQGAYETQYF. DNA for the CDR3: TGTGCCAGCAGCCGACGACAGGGGGCTTATGAGACCCAGTACTTC.

The count of this clonotype is one. The V and J genes are TRBV11-2 and TRBJ2-1; TRBD2 agrees at 7 bases. The J segment lost 7 bases and the V segment lost 0 bases, leaving 6 bases of the junction unmatched. The CDR3 spans 15 residues. Germline CDR1 SGHAT, CDR2 FQNNGV. This chain's CDR3 is CASSLEAGMGNEQFF. CDR3 in DNA: TGTGCCAGCAGCTTAGAAGCGGGGATGGGAAATGAGCAGTTCTTC. The whole variable domain, remainder taken from reference TRBV11-2 and TRBJ2-1, is EAGVAQSPRYKIIEKRQSVAFWCNPISGHATLYWYQQILGQGPKLLIQFQNNGVVDDSQLPKDRFSAERLKGVDSTLKIQPAKLEDSAVYLCASSLEAGMGNEQFFGPGTRLTVL.

The chain recombines TRBV12-3 or TRBV12-4 with TRBJ2-7; 8 bases are a match to TRBD1. The ends lost 6 bases at V and 1 base at J; junction bases unmatched: 2. The length of the CDR3 is 13 residues. CDR3 sequence (DNA): TGTGCCAGCAGGACAGGGGTATCCTACGAGCAGTACTTC. Translation gives CASRTGVSYEQYF.

The V call is TRBV5-1, the J call TRBJ1-6; D is undetermined. This CDR3 comprises 17 residues. CDR1 SGHRS and CDR2 YFSETQ come from the germline V gene. V was clipped by 2 bases and J by 0 bases, with 12 bases between them. The CDR3 nucleotides are TGCGCCAGCAGCTTATCTCAGGAGAACTCCTATAATTCACCCCTCCACTTT. Translation gives CASSLSQENSYNSPLHF.

This clonotype has only a few counts. The CDR3 DNA is TGTGCCAGCAGCCAGGAATTGGAAGCTTTCTTT. This gives the protein CASSQELEAFF. V usage is TRBV3-1 and J usage is TRBJ1-1; D call uncertain. V lost 3 bases to trimming and J lost 8 bases, with 7 bases between them. Germline V gives CDR1 LGHDT, CDR2 YNNKEL (reference sequence). This CDR3 comprises 11 residues.

The chain links TRBV29-1 to TRBJ1-3; D uncertain. The V gene lost 2 bases and the J gene lost 4 bases, with 18 bases spanning the gap. CDR1 is SQVTM, CDR2 ANQGSEA, per germline. The CDR3 is 16 residues long. Written as DNA, the CDR3 is TGCAGCGTTGAAATATACGCGGGCGTTGCCGGAAACACCATATATTTT. It encodes CSVEIYAGVAGNTIYF.

This clonotype was counted at least ten times. This chain connects TRBV7-8 to TRBJ1-5; no clear D. This CDR3 region has 16 residues. V lost 1 base and J 3 bases, leaving 13 bases between the germline ends. Looked up from germline, CDR1 is SGHVS and CDR2 is FQNEAQ. CDR3 in DNA: TGTGCCAGCAGCTTAGACCGGACCCGAACCAATCAGCCCCAGCATTTT. Amino acids: CASSLDRTRTNQPQHF.

This clonotype was seen a few times. The rearrangement uses TRBV15 and TRBJ1-2, with unresolved D. The CDR3 has 15 residues. CDR1 and CDR2 from the germline V gene are LNHNV and YYDKDF (reference sequence). V was shortened by 0 bases and J by 8 bases, with 16 bases between the two germline ends. CDR3 in amino acids: CATSRDSPGFGGYTF. DNA for the CDR3: TGTGCCACCAGCAGAGATTCCCCGGGCTTCGGGGGCTACACCTTC.

The chain joins TRBV6-1 to TRBJ1-2, with D possibly being TRBD1 (6 bases). Per the germline V gene, CDR1 is MNHNS and CDR2 is SASEGT. The CDR3 length is 14 residues. The V gene lost 1 base and the J gene lost 4 bases, with 10 bases spanning the gap. CDR3 in DNA: TGTGCCAGCAGTGAAGTTCAGGGGAGCTATGGCTACACCTTC. It specifies CASSEVQGSYGYTF.